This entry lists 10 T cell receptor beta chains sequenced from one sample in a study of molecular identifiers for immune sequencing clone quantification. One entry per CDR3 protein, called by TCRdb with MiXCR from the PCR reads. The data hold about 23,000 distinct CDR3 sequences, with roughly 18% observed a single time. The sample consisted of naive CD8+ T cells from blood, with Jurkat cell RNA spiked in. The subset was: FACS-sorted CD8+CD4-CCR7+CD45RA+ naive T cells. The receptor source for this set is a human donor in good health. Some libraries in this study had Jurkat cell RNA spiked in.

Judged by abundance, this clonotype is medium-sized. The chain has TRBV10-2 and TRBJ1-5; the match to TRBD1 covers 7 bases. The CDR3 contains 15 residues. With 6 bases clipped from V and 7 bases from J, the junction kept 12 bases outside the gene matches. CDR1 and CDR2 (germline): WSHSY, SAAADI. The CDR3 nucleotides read TGCGCCAGCAGCTTGGACAGGTTTGGTCGACAGCCCCAGCATTTT. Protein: CASSLDRFGRQPQHF.

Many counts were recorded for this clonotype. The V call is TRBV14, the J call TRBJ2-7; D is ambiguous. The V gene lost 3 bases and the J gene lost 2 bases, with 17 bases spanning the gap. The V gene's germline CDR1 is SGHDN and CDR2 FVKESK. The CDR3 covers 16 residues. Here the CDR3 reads CASSQAFGALAYEQYF. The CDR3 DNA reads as TGTGCCAGCAGCCAGGCCTTCGGAGCGCTAGCCTACGAGCAGTACTTC.

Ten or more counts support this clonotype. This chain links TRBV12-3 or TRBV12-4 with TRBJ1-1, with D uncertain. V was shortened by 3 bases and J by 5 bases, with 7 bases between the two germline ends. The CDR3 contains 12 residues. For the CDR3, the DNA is TGTGCCAGCAGTTTCTACCGGACTGAAGCTTTCTTT. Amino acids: CASSFYRTEAFF.

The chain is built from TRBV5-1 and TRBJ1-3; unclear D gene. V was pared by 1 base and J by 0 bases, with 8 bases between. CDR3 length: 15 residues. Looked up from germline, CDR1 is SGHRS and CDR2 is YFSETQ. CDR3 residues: CASSLTASSGNTIYF. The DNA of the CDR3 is TGCGCCAGCAGCTTGACAGCGAGCTCTGGAAACACCATATATTTT. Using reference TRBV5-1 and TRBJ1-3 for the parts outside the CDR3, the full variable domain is KAGVTQTPRYLIKTRGQQVTLSCSPISGHRSVSWYQQTPGQGLQFLFEYFSETQRNKGNFPGRFSGRQFSNSRSEMNVSTLELGDSALYLCASSLTASSGNTIYFGEGSWLTVV.

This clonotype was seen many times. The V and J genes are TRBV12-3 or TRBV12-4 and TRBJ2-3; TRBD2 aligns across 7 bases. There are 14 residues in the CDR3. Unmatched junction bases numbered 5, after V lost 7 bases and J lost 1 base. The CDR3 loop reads CASTRSGGTDTQYF. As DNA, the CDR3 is TGTGCCAGCACTCGCAGCGGGGGCACAGATACGCAGTATTTT.

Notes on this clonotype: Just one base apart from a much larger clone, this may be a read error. CDR3 DNA sequence: TGCAGTGCTAGAGATCCCCTGGGGGGGTATGAAGAACTGTTTTTT. It specifies CSARDPLGGYEELFF. The rearrangement uses TRBV20-1 and TRBJ1-4; D is perhaps TRBD1 (5 bases). The CDR3 totals 15 residues. The germline gives CDR1 DFQATT, CDR2 SNEGSKA (reference sequence).

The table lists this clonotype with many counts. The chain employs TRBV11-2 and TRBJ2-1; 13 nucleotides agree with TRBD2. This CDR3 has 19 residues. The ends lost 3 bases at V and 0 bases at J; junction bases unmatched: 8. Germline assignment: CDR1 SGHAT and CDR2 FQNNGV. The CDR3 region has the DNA TGTGCCAGCAGCTTGGGGGGACTAGCGGGGCCGAGCTCCTACAATGAGCAGTTCTTC. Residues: CASSLGGLAGPSSYNEQFF.

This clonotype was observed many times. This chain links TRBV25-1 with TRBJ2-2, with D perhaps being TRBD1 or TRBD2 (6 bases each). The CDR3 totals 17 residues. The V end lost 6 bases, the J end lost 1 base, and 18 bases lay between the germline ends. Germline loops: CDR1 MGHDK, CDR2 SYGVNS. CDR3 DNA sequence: TGTGCCAGCAGAAGGGGGGCAGCGGAAAGGAACACCGGGGAGCTGTTTTTT. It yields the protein CASRRGAAERNTGELFF.

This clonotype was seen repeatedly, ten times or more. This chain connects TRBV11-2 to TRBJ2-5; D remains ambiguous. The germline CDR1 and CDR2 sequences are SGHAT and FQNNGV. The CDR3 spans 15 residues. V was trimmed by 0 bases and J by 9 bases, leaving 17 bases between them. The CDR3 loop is CASSLDRDKRRAQYF. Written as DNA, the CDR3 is TGTGCCAGCAGCTTAGACCGAGATAAGCGTAGGGCCCAGTACTTC.

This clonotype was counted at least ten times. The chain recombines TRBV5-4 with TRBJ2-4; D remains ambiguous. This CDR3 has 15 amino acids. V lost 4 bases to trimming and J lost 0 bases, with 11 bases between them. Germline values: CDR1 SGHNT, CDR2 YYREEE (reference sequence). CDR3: CASSPTLGAKNIQYF. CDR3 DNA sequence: TGTGCCAGCAGCCCGACTCTAGGAGCCAAAAACATTCAGTACTTC.